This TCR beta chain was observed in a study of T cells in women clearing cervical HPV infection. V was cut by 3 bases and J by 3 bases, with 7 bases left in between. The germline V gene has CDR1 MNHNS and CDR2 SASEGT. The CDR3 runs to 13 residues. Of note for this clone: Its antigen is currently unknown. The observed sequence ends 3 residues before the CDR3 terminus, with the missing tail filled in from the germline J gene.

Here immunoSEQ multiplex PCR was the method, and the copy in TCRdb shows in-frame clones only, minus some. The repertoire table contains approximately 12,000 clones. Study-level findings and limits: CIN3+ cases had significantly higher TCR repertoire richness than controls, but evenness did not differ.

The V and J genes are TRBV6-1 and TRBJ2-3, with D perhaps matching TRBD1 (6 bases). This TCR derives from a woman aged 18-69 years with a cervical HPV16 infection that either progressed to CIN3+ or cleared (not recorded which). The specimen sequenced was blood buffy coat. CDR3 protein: CASSDRGTDTQYF. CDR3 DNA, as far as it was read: TGTGCCAGCAGTGATAGGGGGACAGATACG.